This T cell receptor beta chain was recorded in a study of T cell responses to AZD1222 COVID-19 vaccine. Germline assignment: CDR1 GTSNPN and CDR2 SVGIG (reference sequence). Trimming stripped 4 bases from V and 9 bases from J, with 12 bases between. The CDR3 is 12 residues long. The assay was immunoSEQ multiplex PCR, and TCRdb's table has in-frame clones only and misses some. The repertoire holds some 150,000 clones, with 88% as singletons. Sequencing was performed on peripheral blood, taken 28 days after the second AZD1222 dose. The clonotype originates from an adult who received the AZD1222 COVID-19 vaccine. The chain recombines TRBV30 with TRBJ2-2; D not resolved. The CDR3 DNA sequence: TGTGCCTGGAAGCTGAAGGGTAGGGAGCTGTTTTTT. This gives the protein CAWKLKGRELFF.